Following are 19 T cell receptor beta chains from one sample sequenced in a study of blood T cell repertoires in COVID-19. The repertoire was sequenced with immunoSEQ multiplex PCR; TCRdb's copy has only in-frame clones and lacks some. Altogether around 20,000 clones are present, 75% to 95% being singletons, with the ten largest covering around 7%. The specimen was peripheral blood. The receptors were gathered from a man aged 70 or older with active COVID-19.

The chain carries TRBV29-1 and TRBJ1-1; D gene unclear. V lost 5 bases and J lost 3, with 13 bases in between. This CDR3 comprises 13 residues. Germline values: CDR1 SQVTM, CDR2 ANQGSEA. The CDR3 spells CSVQALRDTEAFF. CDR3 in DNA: TGCAGCGTTCAAGCCCTGAGGGACACTGAAGCTTTCTTT. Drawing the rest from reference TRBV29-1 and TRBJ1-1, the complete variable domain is SAVISQKPSRDICQRGTSLTIQCQVDSQVTMMFWYRQQPGQSLTLIATANQGSEATYESGFVIDKFPISRPNLTFSTLTVSNMSPEDSSIYLCSVQALRDTEAFFGQGTRLTVV.

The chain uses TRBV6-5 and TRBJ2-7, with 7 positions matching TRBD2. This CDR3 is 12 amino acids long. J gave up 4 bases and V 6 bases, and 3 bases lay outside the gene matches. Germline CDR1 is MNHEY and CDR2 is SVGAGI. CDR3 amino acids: CASRLAEYEQYF. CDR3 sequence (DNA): TGTGCCAGCAGGCTAGCGGAATACGAGCAGTACTTC.

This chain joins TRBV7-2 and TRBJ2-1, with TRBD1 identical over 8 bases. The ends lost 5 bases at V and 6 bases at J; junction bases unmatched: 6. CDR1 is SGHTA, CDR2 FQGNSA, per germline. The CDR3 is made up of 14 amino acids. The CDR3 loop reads CASSLRTGINEQFF. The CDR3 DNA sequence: TGTGCCAGCAGCCTCCGGACAGGGATCAATGAGCAGTTCTTC. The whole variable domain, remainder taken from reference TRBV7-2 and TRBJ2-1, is GAGVSQSPSNKVTEKGKDVELRCDPISGHTALYWYRQSLGQGLEFLIYFQGNSAPDKSGLPSDRFSAERTGGSVSTLTIQRTQQEDSAVYLCASSLRTGINEQFFGPGTRLTVL.

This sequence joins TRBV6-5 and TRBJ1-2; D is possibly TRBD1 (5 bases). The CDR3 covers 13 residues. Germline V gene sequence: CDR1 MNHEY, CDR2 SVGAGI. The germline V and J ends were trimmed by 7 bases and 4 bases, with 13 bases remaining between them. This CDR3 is CASTPTVSYGYTF. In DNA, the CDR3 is TGTGCCAGCACTCCGACAGTCTCCTATGGCTACACCTTC.

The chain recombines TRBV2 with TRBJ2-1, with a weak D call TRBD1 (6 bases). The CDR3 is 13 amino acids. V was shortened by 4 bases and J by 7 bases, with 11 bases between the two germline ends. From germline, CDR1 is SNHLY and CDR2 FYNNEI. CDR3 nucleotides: TGTGCCAGCAGTGTTTACAGGGAAAATGAGCAGTTCTTC. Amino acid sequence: CASSVYRENEQFF.

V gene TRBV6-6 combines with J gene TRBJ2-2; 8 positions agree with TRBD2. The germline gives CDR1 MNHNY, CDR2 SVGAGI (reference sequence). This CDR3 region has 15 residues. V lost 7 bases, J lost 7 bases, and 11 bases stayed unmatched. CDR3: CASTQTGGGNGELFF. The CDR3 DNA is TGTGCCAGCACGCAAACCGGGGGGGGCAACGGGGAGCTGTTTTTT.

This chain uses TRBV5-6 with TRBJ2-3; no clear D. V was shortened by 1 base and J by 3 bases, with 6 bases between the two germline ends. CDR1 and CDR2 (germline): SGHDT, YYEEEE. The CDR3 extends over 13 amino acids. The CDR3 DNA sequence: TGTGCCAGCAGCTTGTGGCAGACAGATACGCAGTATTTT. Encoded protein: CASSLWQTDTQYF.

The CDR3 nucleotides read TGTGCCAGCAGCCAAGAGGTAACGGGAGGCCCCTACGAGCAGTACTTC. This encodes CASSQEVTGGPYEQYF. The chain combines TRBV3-1 (or the pseudogene TRBV3-2) with TRBJ2-7, with 7 bases that match TRBD2. CDR1 and CDR2 (germline): LGHDT, YNNKEL (reference sequence). This CDR3 has 16 residues. The junction had 7 bases not matched to a gene; V was cut back by 0 bases and J by 2 bases.

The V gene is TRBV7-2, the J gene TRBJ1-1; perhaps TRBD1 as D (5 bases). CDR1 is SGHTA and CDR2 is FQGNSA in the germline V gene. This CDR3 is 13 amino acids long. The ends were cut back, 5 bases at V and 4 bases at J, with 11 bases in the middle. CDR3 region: CASSPWGGTEAFF. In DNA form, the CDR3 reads TGTGCCAGCAGCCCCTGGGGGGGCACTGAAGCTTTCTTT.

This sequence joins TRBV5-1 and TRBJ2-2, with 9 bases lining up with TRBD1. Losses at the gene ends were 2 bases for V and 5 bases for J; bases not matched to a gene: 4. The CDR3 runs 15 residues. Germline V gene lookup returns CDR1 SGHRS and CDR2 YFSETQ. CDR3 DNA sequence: TGCGCCAGCAGCTTACAGGGGGCGGGGACCGGGGAGCTGTTTTTT. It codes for CASSLQGAGTGELFF.

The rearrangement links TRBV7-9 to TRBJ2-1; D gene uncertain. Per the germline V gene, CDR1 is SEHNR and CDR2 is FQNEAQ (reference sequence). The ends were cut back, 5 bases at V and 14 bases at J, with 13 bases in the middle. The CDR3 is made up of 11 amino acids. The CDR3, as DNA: TGTGCCAGCAGCACCGGAACTACCGAGTTCTTC. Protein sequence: CASSTGTTEFF.

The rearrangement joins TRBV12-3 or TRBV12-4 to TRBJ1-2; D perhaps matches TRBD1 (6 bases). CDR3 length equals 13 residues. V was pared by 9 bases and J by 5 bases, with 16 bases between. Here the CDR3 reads CASMDRRLYGYTF. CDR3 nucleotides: TGTGCCAGTATGGACAGAAGACTTTATGGCTACACCTTC.

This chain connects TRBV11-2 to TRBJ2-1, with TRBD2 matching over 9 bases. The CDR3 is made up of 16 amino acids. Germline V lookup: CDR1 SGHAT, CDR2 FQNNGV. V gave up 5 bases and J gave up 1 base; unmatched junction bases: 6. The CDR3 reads CASSPLAGRSYNEQFF. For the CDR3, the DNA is TGTGCCAGCAGCCCTCTAGCGGGAAGGTCCTACAATGAGCAGTTCTTC. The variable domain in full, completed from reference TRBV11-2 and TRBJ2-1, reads EAGVAQSPRYKIIEKRQSVAFWCNPISGHATLYWYQQILGQGPKLLIQFQNNGVVDDSQLPKDRFSAERLKGVDSTLKIQPAKLEDSAVYLCASSPLAGRSYNEQFFGPGTRLTVL.

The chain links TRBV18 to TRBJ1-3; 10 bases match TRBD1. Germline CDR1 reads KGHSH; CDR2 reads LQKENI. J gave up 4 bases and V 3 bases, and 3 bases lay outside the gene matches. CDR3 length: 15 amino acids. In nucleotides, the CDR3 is TGTGCCAGCTCACCGGGACAGGGGTCGGGAAACACCATATATTTT. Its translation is CASSPGQGSGNTIYF.

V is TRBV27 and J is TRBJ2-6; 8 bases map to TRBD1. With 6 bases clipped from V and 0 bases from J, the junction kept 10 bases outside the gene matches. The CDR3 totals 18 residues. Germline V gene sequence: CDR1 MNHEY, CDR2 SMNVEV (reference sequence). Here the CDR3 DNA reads TGTGCCAGCAGCCAAATTCCGGGACAGGTCTCTGGGGCCAACGTCCTGACTTTC. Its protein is CASSQIPGQVSGANVLTF.

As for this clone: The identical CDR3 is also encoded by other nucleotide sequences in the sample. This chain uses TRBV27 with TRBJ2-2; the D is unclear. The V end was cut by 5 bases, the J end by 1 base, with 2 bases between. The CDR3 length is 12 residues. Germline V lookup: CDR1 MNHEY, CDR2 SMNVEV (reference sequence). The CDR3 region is CASSRNTGELFF. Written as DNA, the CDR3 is TGTGCCAGCAGTCGGAACACCGGGGAGCTGTTTTTT.

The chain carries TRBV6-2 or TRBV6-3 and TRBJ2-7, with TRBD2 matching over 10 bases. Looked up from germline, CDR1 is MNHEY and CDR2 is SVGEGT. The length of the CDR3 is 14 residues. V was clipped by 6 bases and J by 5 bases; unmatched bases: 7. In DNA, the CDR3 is TGTGCCAGCAGCTTCCCTAGCGGGAGCAACGAGCAGTACTTC. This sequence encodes CASSFPSGSNEQYF.

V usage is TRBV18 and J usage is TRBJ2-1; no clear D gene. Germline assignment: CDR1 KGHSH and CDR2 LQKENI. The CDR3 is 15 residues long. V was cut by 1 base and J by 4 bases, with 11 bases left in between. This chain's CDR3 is CASSPLQNTYNEQFF. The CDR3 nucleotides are TGTGCCAGCTCACCACTCCAAAATACTTACAATGAGCAGTTCTTC. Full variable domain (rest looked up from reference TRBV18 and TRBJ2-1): NAGVMQNPRHLVRRRGQEARLRCSPMKGHSHVYWYRQLPEEGLKFMVYLQKENIIDESGMPKERFSAEFPKEGPSILRIQQVVRGDSAAYFCASSPLQNTYNEQFFGPGTRLTVL.

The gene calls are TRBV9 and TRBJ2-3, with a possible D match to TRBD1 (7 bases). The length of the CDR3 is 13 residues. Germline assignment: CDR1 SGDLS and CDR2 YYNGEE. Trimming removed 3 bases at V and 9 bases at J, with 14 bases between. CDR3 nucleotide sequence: TGTGCCAGCAGCGCACAGGGGAGGCCAACGCAGTATTTT. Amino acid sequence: CASSAQGRPTQYF.